What follows are 18 T cell receptor beta chains derived from one specimen sequenced in a study of CD8 T cells in ankylosing spondylitis. TCRdb recomputed calls from the 5' RACE reads with MiXCR, one row per CDR3 protein. The sample holds about 260,000 distinct CDR3 sequences, 20% to 30% seen once. The sequenced sample was blood, either unsorted or a sorted T cell fraction (not recorded which). These receptors all stem from a male donor with ankylosing spondylitis or in good health (not recorded which).

This clonotype showed up many times. The J gene is TRBJ1-6, the V gene TRBV20-1; no definite D call. The CDR3 runs 13 residues. Germline CDR1 is DFQATT and CDR2 is SNEGSKA (reference sequence). V lost 4 bases, J lost 9 bases, and 13 bases lay in between. The CDR3 nucleotides read TGCAGTGCTATGGGGAGGGAGGGTTCACCCCTCCACTTT. This encodes CSAMGREGSPLHF.

This chain joins TRBV10-3 and TRBJ1-4, with D perhaps matching TRBD1 (5 bases). The germline CDR1 and CDR2 sequences are ENHRY and SYGVKD. Deletions cut 5 bases from V and 6 bases from J, with 13 bases between. The CDR3 spans 14 residues. The CDR3 sequence: CAISPTASDEKLFF. CDR3 sequence (DNA): TGTGCCATCAGTCCGACAGCTAGTGATGAAAAACTGTTTTTT.

This clonotype was found a few times. J is TRBJ2-3 and V is TRBV20-1, with 8 nucleotides matching TRBD1. CDR3 length: 14 residues. CDR1 DFQATT and CDR2 SNEGSKA come from the germline V gene (reference sequence). Losses at the gene ends were 7 bases for V and 1 base for J; bases not matched to a gene: 7. The CDR3 sequence: CSGVDRVGTDTQYF. The DNA for the CDR3 is TGCAGTGGGGTGGACAGGGTGGGCACAGATACGCAGTATTTT.

This rearrangement joins TRBV6-1 to TRBJ2-1; the match to TRBD1 covers 7 bases. The CDR3 loop spans 13 amino acids. With 2 bases clipped from V and 15 bases from J, the junction kept 10 bases outside the gene matches. From germline, CDR1 is MNHNS and CDR2 SASEGT. CDR3 sequence: CASSELVRTGLFF. CDR3 nucleotides: TGTGCCAGCAGTGAATTAGTCCGGACAGGACTGTTCTTC.

This clonotype came up many times. The chain links TRBV12-3 or TRBV12-4 to TRBJ1-4, with unresolved D. Trimming took off 5 bases at V and 7 bases at J, with 11 bases between the two ends. The CDR3 is 13 amino acids. CDR3 residues: CASSPAPGEKLFF. The DNA of the CDR3 is TGTGCCAGCAGTCCGGCCCCGGGTGAAAAACTGTTTTTT.

This clonotype was observed a few times. The rearrangement links TRBV20-1 to TRBJ2-7; no clear D. CDR1 and CDR2 (germline): DFQATT, SNEGSKA (reference sequence). V was trimmed by 3 bases and J by 3 bases, leaving 9 bases between them. The CDR3 is 12 residues long. This chain's CDR3 is CSASLPGYEQYF. The CDR3 nucleotides read TGCAGTGCTAGTCTACCAGGCTACGAGCAGTACTTC.

The chain links TRBV15 to TRBJ2-2; weak D call: TRBD1 (5 bases). V was shortened by 3 bases and J by 7 bases, with 18 bases between the two germline ends. The CDR3 spans 16 residues. CDR1 is LNHNV, CDR2 YYDKDF, per germline (reference sequence). CDR3 protein: CATSRKRQWEGGELFF. The CDR3 bases are TGTGCCACCAGCAGGAAACGACAGTGGGAAGGCGGGGAGCTGTTTTTT.

This clonotype was counted at least ten times. The chain joins TRBV27 to TRBJ2-7; D call uncertain. The CDR3 loop spans 19 amino acids. Per the germline V gene, CDR1 is MNHEY and CDR2 is SMNVEV (reference sequence). Deletions cut 3 bases from V and 3 bases from J, with 27 bases between. Here the CDR3 reads CASSFRLSNPDRQIYEQYF. The CDR3 nucleotides read TGTGCCAGCAGTTTCAGATTGTCCAACCCCGATAGGCAGATCTACGAGCAGTACTTC.

This clonotype appeared a few times. This sequence joins TRBV29-1 and TRBJ2-1; 14 bases agree with TRBD2. The CDR3 is 18 amino acids. Unmatched junction bases numbered 13, after V lost 5 bases and J lost 4 bases. From germline, CDR1 is SQVTM and CDR2 ANQGSEA. The CDR3 here is CSVHNLWTSGGSYNEQFF. CDR3 bases: TGCAGCGTTCACAATTTATGGACTAGCGGGGGGTCATACAATGAGCAGTTCTTC.

This clonotype was detected a few times. J is TRBJ2-1 and V is TRBV2, with unresolved D. This CDR3 region has 16 residues. V shed 8 bases and J shed 2 bases, with 19 bases lying between them. In germline, CDR1 is SNHLY, CDR2 FYNNEI. The CDR3 sequence: CASLTHAPYAYNEQFF. CDR3 DNA: TGTGCCAGCTTAACACATGCACCGTACGCCTACAATGAGCAGTTCTTC.

The J gene is TRBJ2-7, the V gene TRBV20-1; 7 positions match TRBD1. Per germline, CDR1 DFQATT and CDR2 SNEGSKA (reference sequence). The CDR3 consists of 13 residues. With 5 bases clipped from V and 0 bases from J, the junction kept 4 bases outside the gene matches. For the CDR3, the DNA is TGCAGTGCTTTGGGACAGAACTCCTACGAGCAGTACTTC. Its translation: CSALGQNSYEQYF.

A few counts support this clonotype. Germline and junction disagree at one end, which may indicate a read error. This rearrangement joins TRBV12-3 or TRBV12-4 to TRBJ2-7, with TRBD2 matching over 7 bases. The CDR3 is made up of 13 amino acids. The CDR3 is CVSGDSGPYEQYF. DNA for the CDR3: TGTGTCAGCGGGGATTCAGGGCCCTACGAGCAGTACTTC.

The sample holds a few counts of this clonotype. The rearrangement uses TRBV6-1 and TRBJ1-6; weak D call: TRBD1 (5 bases). Trimming took 6 bases from V and 7 from J, leaving 10 bases between them. The CDR3 consists of 13 residues. From germline, CDR1 is MNHNS and CDR2 SASEGT. CDR3 in amino acids: CASRGRQNSPLHF. The CDR3 DNA sequence: TGTGCCAGCAGGGGACGGCAGAATTCACCCCTCCACTTT.

The CDR3 DNA reads TGTGCCAGCAGCCGCACGCAGAGTATCGGGGAGCTGTTTTTT. Amino acid sequence: CASSRTQSIGELFF. The chain employs TRBV7-2 and TRBJ2-2; no clear D. With 5 bases removed from V and 7 bases from J, the gap between germline ends came to 14 bases. CDR3 length: 14 amino acids. Germline V lookup: CDR1 SGHTA, CDR2 FQGNSA.

This chain uses TRBV20-1 with TRBJ2-2, with 9 bases fitting TRBD1. The CDR3 is 18 residues long. V was pared by 3 bases and J by 6 bases, with 17 bases of the junction left unmatched. CDR1 and CDR2 (germline): DFQATT, SNEGSKA (reference sequence). The CDR3, as DNA: TGCAGTGCTAGTGGGCCGGGACAGGGATCTGACCGAGCCGGGGAGCTGTTTTTT. The encoded protein is CSASGPGQGSDRAGELFF.

In this sample, this clonotype turned up many times. This chain links TRBV20-1 with TRBJ2-4; unclear D gene. The V end was cut by 6 bases, the J end by 8 bases, with 14 bases between. The CDR3 runs to 12 residues. Per germline, CDR1 DFQATT and CDR2 SNEGSKA (reference sequence). CDR3 amino acids: CSAPNPGDIQYF. CDR3 in DNA: TGCAGTGCCCCGAACCCAGGAGACATTCAGTACTTC.

V and J are TRBV30 and TRBJ2-1; a possible D gene is TRBD2 (6 bases). Germline values: CDR1 GTSNPN, CDR2 SVGIG (reference sequence). CDR3 length: 14 amino acids. Trimming shortened V by 1 base and J by 5 bases, and 12 bases separated the two germline ends. CDR3 sequence (DNA): TGTGCCTGGAGTGCGGAGGGTCGGAACAATGAGCAGTTCTTC. Translated: CAWSAEGRNNEQFF.

V is TRBV24-1 and J is TRBJ2-5, with D perhaps TRBD2 (5 bases). The CDR3 runs 15 residues. Germline V gives CDR1 KGHDR, CDR2 SFDVKD. V lost 1 base and J lost 8, with 16 bases in between. For the CDR3, the DNA is TGTGCCACCAGTGATTTCTCCGGCGCTAGCTCCACCCAGTACTTC. Its protein product is CATSDFSGASSTQYF.